What follows describes a single T cell receptor (beta chain). Which antigen it targets is not known. Base-call qualities are not available, and no considerably larger clone is one nucleotide away. This specimen's treatment or condition label, interpreted: allogeneic hematopoietic cell transplantation with graft depleted of TCRalphabeta T cells and CD19 B cells. Transplant recipients were children who received TCRalphabeta/CD19-depleted allogeneic hematopoietic cell grafts. Library preparation used PCR. For sequencing, an Illumina HiSeq 2500 was employed. Molecular barcoding was employed in the preparation of TCR libraries, with unique molecular identifiers being used to normalize TCRbeta repertoire quantification. Clones were called with MiXCR by TCRdb after fastp trimmed the public reads at Q25, and only in-frame beta chains were retained. Rows are combined by CDR3 protein, so each entry shows the most common genes and DNA. The sample table shows 700,000 to 950,000 distinct CDR3 sequences, and roughly 16% are seen once. The ten largest account for approximately 4.5% of the sample.

This record belongs to a study of T-cell reconstitution after alpha-beta-depleted transplantation in children (dated by TCRdb to 2016 to 2017). Context from the whole study: The study quantitatively tracked T-cell immune reconstitution after TCRalphabeta/CD19-depleted allogeneic hematopoietic cell transplantation in children using TCR repertoire profiling.

V and J are trimmed by 5 bases and 0 bases, and the gene matches miss 10 bases of the junction. From the germline V gene (reference sequence), CDR1 is LNHDA and CDR2 is SQIVND. Counted from cysteine to phenylalanine, this CDR3 has 17 amino acids. Here the CDR3 DNA is all that survives: 51 bases in frame from base 1. What the work shows at the level of the full study, not this receptor alone: In some patients, high TCRbeta diversity at day 60 was attributed to recipient T cells and intrathymic progenitors that had survived conditioning. About two months after transplant, the apparently early recovery of alphabetaT-cell counts reportedly depended on just several hundred clones that had expanded rapidly and came from non-depleted graft cells. Hyperexpanded clone frequencies declined over subsequent months; after one year, T-cell counts and TCRbeta diversity were mostly attributed to newly produced T cells.

The chain uses TRBV19 and TRBJ2-1, with 7 junctional bases fitting TRBD2. The clonotype comes from a male patient between 10 and 17 years old who had a stem cell transplant for acute lymphoblastic leukemia, so the T cells may come from the graft donor. The specimen comprised PBMCs, mostly from graft donor cells, sampled 360 days after TCRalphabeta/CD19-depleted stem cell transplant. This receptor carries the CDR3 CASSYAFGGYSYNEQFF. The DNA reads TGTGCCAGTAGTTATGCCTTCGGGGGGTACTCCTACAATGAGCAGTTCTTC.